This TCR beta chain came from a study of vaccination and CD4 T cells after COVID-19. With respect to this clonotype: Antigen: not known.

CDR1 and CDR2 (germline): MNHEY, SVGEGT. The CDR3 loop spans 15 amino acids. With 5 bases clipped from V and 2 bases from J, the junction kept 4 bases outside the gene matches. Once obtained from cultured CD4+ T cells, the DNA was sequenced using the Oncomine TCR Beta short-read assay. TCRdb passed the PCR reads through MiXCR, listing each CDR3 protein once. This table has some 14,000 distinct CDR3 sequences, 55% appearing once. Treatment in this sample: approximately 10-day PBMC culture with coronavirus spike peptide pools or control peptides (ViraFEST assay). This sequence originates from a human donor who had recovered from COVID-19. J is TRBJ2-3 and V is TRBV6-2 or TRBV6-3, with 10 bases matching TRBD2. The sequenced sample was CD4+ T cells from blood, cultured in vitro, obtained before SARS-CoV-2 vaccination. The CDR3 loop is CASSERGGVTDTQYF. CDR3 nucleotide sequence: TGTGCCAGCAGTGAGCGGGGGGGCGTCACAGATACGCAGTATTTT.